The rows below give T cell receptor beta chains drawn from one sample of a study of beta chain features in type 1 diabetes. TCRdb keeps only in-frame clones here, not all; method: immunoSEQ multiplex PCR. Of 250,000 to 300,000 clones in the sample, 14% were seen once. The sample was naive CD4+ T cells from blood. These receptors all come from a man aged 25 to 40 with type 1 diabetes. Both conserved end residues are part of each CDR3. Fields, in order: J gene, V gene, CDR3 protein.

j_gene: TRBJ1-1
v_gene: TRBV7-9
CDR3aa: CASSHNGQGYTEAFF

j_gene: TRBJ2-1
v_gene: TRBV4-1
CDR3aa: CASSQEGREGNEQFF

j_gene: TRBJ2-7
v_gene: TRBV28
CDR3aa: CASRTPGGKVYEQYF

j_gene: TRBJ2-1
v_gene: TRBV18
CDR3aa: CASSPGLAGGPGEQFF

j_gene: TRBJ1-4
v_gene: TRBV29-1
CDR3aa: CSVAEQLNEKLFF

j_gene: TRBJ1-2
v_gene: TRBV2
CDR3aa: CASTGTSNYGYTF

j_gene: TRBJ1-1
v_gene: TRBV7-6
CDR3aa: CASSLGRRGNTEAFF

j_gene: TRBJ1-4
v_gene: TRBV5-1
CDR3aa: CASSLRLQGSNEKLFF

j_gene: TRBJ1-5
v_gene: TRBV30
CDR3aa: CAWSSPTLVEGQPQHF

j_gene: TRBJ2-7
v_gene: TRBV7-3
CDR3aa: CASSSLAGGYEQYF

j_gene: TRBJ1-1
v_gene: TRBV5-6
CDR3aa: CASSWGWRGGTEAFF

j_gene: TRBJ2-1
v_gene: TRBV9
CDR3aa: CASSEGLAYNEQFF

j_gene: TRBJ1-1
v_gene: TRBV2
CDR3aa: CASSERGSGTEAFF

j_gene: TRBJ2-1
v_gene: TRBV5-1
CDR3aa: CASSLGGQGYNEQFF

j_gene: TRBJ2-7
v_gene: TRBV7-2
CDR3aa: CASSLVSSEYEQYF

j_gene: TRBJ1-1
v_gene: TRBV30
CDR3aa: CAWSTKGHSAEAFF

j_gene: TRBJ2-1
v_gene: TRBV7-2
CDR3aa: CASSLRTSGRGEQFF

j_gene: TRBJ2-3
v_gene: TRBV5-1
CDR3aa: CASSLSSGSTDTQYF

j_gene: TRBJ1-1
v_gene: TRBV14
CDR3aa: CASSPPRGLSAFF

j_gene: TRBJ1-1
v_gene: TRBV19
CDR3aa: CASRLQGALDTEAFF

j_gene: TRBJ2-7
v_gene: TRBV5-1
CDR3aa: CASSLDRGLGEQYF

j_gene: TRBJ2-2
v_gene: TRBV4-3
CDR3aa: CASSQESSGSRAGELFF

j_gene: TRBJ2-3
v_gene: TRBV7-2
CDR3aa: CASSFQGADTQYF

j_gene: TRBJ2-3
v_gene: TRBV28
CDR3aa: CASSLTSAGSDTQYF

j_gene: TRBJ1-2
v_gene: TRBV28
CDR3aa: CASSLGQIYGYTF

j_gene: TRBJ2-1
v_gene: TRBV28
CDR3aa: CASSSSVAGSNEQFF

j_gene: TRBJ2-1
v_gene: TRBV2
CDR3aa: CASSDTGADEQFF

j_gene: TRBJ1-5
v_gene: TRBV18
CDR3aa: CASSPLARQSNQPQHF

j_gene: TRBJ2-6
v_gene: TRBV4-1
CDR3aa: CASSQWDRPNSGANVLTF

j_gene: TRBJ2-4
v_gene: TRBV27
CDR3aa: CASSGQGTNMQYF

j_gene: TRBJ2-7
v_gene: TRBV4-3
CDR3aa: CASSQDRNRGRIYEQYF

j_gene: TRBJ2-4
v_gene: TRBV19
CDR3aa: CASTMKGGRNIQYF

j_gene: TRBJ2-5
v_gene: TRBV6-5
CDR3aa: CASRDRVKETQYF

j_gene: TRBJ2-5
v_gene: TRBV15
CDR3aa: CATSRAVAQETQYF

j_gene: TRBJ2-2
v_gene: TRBV7-3
CDR3aa: CASSFTGVSGELFF

j_gene: TRBJ1-2
v_gene: TRBV29-1
CDR3aa: CSVEVTSPDRGKYGYTF

j_gene: TRBJ2-7
v_gene: TRBV5-1
CDR3aa: CASSGGLAGGLTYEQYF

j_gene: TRBJ1-1
v_gene: TRBV5-1
CDR3aa: CASGRGQAENTEAFF

j_gene: TRBJ1-1
v_gene: TRBV7-3
CDR3aa: CASSPGQGVSEAFF

j_gene: TRBJ2-7
v_gene: TRBV9
CDR3aa: CASSVGSGSYEQYF

j_gene: TRBJ2-7
v_gene: TRBV4-2
CDR3aa: CASSQEGDEQYF

j_gene: TRBJ1-2
v_gene: TRBV7-2
CDR3aa: CASSASHSYGYTF

j_gene: TRBJ2-6
v_gene: TRBV5-1
CDR3aa: CASSLSGANVLTF

j_gene: TRBJ2-7
v_gene: TRBV6-5
CDR3aa: CASSSLDRARSEQYF

j_gene: TRBJ2-2
v_gene: TRBV9
CDR3aa: CASSTSGLAGEHTGELFF

j_gene: TRBJ2-1
v_gene: TRBV18
CDR3aa: CASSNRGQSSYNEQFF

j_gene: TRBJ2-7
v_gene: TRBV28
CDR3aa: CASSLQSGGSSYEQYF

j_gene: TRBJ2-5
v_gene: TRBV10-3
CDR3aa: CAISESGTGSKETQYF